This TCR beta chain derives from a study of blood T cell repertoires in COVID-19. The V segment lost 2 bases and the J segment 3 bases; nucleotides outside the gene matches: 1. The V gene's germline CDR1 is SGHTS and CDR2 YDEGEE. This CDR3 is 13 amino acids long. TCRdb's copy holds only in-frame clones and misses some; the assay was immunoSEQ multiplex PCR. The repertoire holds fewer than 200,000 clones, with approximately 81% as singletons. The TCR originated in a woman aged 60 to 75 with COVID-19, enrolled during active disease. V and J are TRBV5-8 and TRBJ1-2; TRBD1 matches at 7 bases. Sequenced input: peripheral blood. CDR3 bases: TGTGCCAGCAGCTTAGGACAGGACTATGGCTACACCTTC. Its protein is CASSLGQDYGYTF.